The T cell receptor (beta chain) under discussion was sequenced for a study of T cell responses to AZD1222 COVID-19 vaccine. The length of the CDR3 is 16 residues. Germline V CDR1 and CDR2: KGHSH, LQKENI. V was shortened by 2 bases and J by 0 bases, with 14 bases between the two germline ends. This clone was counted a single time. Its antigen is undetermined. Overall study findings and caveats: Baseline seropositivity characterized only a handful of AZD1222 recipients. Rises in breadth and depth of Spike-specific TCRs came after two AZD1222 doses. The donor cohort was predominantly white British with a female majority, and clonal diversity may have been underestimated.

Only in-frame clones appear in the TCRdb table, and some are missing; sequencing was by immunoSEQ multiplex PCR. This sample has 100,000 to 150,000 clones; 88% occur once, and the top ten carry around 19%. Source: peripheral blood, taken on day 0 of MenACWY control vaccination. The J gene is TRBJ2-7, the V gene TRBV18; D possibly matches TRBD1 or TRBD2 (5 bases each). The clonotype originates from an adult in good health. CDR3 coding DNA: TGTGCCAGCTCACCAAGATTCCCAGGGAGCTCCTACGAGCAGTACTTC. It encodes CASSPRFPGSSYEQYF.